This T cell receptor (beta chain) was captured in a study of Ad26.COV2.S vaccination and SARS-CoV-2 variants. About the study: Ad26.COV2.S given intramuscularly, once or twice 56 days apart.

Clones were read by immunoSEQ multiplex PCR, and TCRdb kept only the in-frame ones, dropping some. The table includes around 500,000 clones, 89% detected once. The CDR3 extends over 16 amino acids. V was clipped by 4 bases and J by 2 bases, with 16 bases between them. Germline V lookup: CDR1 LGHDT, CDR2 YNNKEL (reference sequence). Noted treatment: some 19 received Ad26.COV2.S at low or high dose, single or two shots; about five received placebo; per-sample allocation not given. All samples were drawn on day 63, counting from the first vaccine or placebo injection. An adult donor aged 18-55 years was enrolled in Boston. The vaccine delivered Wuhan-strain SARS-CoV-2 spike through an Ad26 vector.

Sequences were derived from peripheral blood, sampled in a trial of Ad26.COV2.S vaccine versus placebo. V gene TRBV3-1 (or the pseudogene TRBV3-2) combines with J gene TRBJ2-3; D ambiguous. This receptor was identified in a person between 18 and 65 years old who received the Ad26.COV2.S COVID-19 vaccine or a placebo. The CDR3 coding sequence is TGTGCCAGCAGCCTCACCCTTTTAGCCGTCACAGATACGCAGTATTTT. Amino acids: CASSLTLLAVTDTQYF.